The clone carrying this TCR beta chain has just a few counts. Its matching antigen is unknown. Germline CDR1 is WSHSY and CDR2 is SAAADI. Trimming removed 1 base from V and 7 bases from J, with 8 bases in between. The CDR3 is 13 amino acids. With 60 Vbeta and 13 Jbeta primers, the PCR was carried out. The data were produced by immunoSEQ multiplex PCR, yet TCRdb's version contains in-frame clones alone and is incomplete. The table has about 200,000 clones, about 70% seen once. These data come from a study of cytomegalovirus exposure and HLA in healthy donors. Study context: There were some 120 million unique TCR beta sequences, drawn from approximately 190 million T cells, in an earlier analysis. Whole-study results and caveats: Segments of the TCR beta V type were, in most cases, productive about 87% or about 30% of the time in an earlier analysis. TCR beta chain V- and J-gene trimming was linked, in a later analysis, to a missense variant in DCLRE1C.

This receptor was obtained from a woman aged 25-40 years in good health and CMV-seronegative. The sequencing sample was made of PBMCs. The V gene is TRBV10-2, the J gene TRBJ2-1, with D perhaps TRBD1 (5 bases). The CDR3 DNA reads as TGCGCCAGCAGTGAGTGGACACTGAATGAGCAGTTCTTC. This encodes CASSEWTLNEQFF.